This TCR beta chain was observed in a study of CD8 T cells in ankylosing spondylitis. Overall study findings and caveats: Reports say disease-linked clones showed up significantly more in matched ankylosing spondylitis synovial fluid. Earlier literature documents some of the motif variants in reactive arthritis synovial fluid and blood.

In its sample, this clonotype was seen once. Antigen unknown. This CDR3 contains 16 residues. Germline V gene sequence: CDR1 SGHRS, CDR2 YFSETQ. V lost 6 bases, J lost 6 bases, and 24 bases lay in between. By quantitative 5'-RACE with molecular barcodes, the TCR beta libraries were made. Using its own MiXCR run on the 5' RACE reads, TCRdb lists one record per CDR3 protein. Of over 100,000 distinct CDR3 sequences in the sample, about 6.5% were seen once. Input material: blood, either unsorted or a sorted T cell fraction (not recorded which). J is TRBJ1-1 and V is TRBV5-1; weak D call: TRBD1 (5 bases). This clonotype originated in a male donor with ankylosing spondylitis or in good health (not recorded which). The CDR3 protein is CASNPRASWEGPEAFF. CDR3 nucleotides: TGCGCCAGCAACCCACGTGCCTCCTGGGAGGGGCCTGAAGCTTTCTTT.